Described below is a single TCR beta chain sequence and its context. Its antigen remains unknown. PCR employed 60 Vbeta and 13 Jbeta primers. The method was immunoSEQ multiplex PCR; TCRdb's version includes in-frame clones alone and lacks a portion of them. Of around 27,000 clones listed, 62% are singletons. This record comes from a study of cytomegalovirus exposure and HLA in healthy donors. Study observations and caveats: For presence/absence analyses, sequencing depth was assumed to be roughly uniform across donors. Published work reported that the classifier diagnosed cytomegalovirus status with high specificity and sensitivity. A later analysis found that most CMV-associated TCR beta chains appeared HLA-restricted. The listing of 150 or so TCR beta chains classed them as cytomegalovirus-associated.

The CDR3 spans 16 residues. V lost 3 bases and J 4 bases, leaving 18 bases between the germline ends. The V gene's germline CDR1 is MGHDK and CDR2 SYGVNS. This chain links TRBV25-1 with TRBJ2-5, with D unclear. What was sequenced was PBMCs. This TCR was sampled from a male donor in good health and CMV-seropositive. The CDR3 region has the DNA TGTGCCAGCAGTGATCTCCGGTCAGACAAGAGAGAGACCCAGTACTTC. Translated, it gives CASSDLRSDKRETQYF.